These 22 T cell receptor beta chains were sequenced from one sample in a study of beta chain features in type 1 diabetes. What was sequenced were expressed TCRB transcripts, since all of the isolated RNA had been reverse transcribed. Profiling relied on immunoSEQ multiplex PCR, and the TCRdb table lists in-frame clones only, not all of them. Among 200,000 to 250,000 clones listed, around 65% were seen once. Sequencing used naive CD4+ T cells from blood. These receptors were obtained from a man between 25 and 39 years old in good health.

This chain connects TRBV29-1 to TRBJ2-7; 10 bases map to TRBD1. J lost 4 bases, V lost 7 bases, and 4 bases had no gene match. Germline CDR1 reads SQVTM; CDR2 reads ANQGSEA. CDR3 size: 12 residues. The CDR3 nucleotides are TGCAGCGCCTGGGACAGGGGTTACGAGCAGTACTTC. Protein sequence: CSAWDRGYEQYF.

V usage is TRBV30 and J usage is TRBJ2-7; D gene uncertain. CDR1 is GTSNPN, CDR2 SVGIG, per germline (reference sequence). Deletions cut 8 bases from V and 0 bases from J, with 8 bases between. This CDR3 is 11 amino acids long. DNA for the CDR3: TGTGCCACTAAAAGCTCCTACGAGCAGTACTTC. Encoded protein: CATKSSYEQYF. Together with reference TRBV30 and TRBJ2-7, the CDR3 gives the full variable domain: SQTIHQWPATLVQPVGSPLSLECTVEGTSNPNLYWYRQAAGRGLQLLFYSVGIGQISSEVPQNLSASRPQDRQFILSSKKLLLSDSGFYLCATKSSYEQYFGPGTRLTVT.

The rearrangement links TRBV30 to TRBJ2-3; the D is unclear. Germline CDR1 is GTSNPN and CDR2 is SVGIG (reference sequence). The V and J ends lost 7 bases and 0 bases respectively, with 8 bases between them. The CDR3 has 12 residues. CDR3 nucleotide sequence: TGTGCCTTGCCCGGGAGCACAGATACGCAGTATTTT. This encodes CALPGSTDTQYF.

The DNA for the CDR3 is TGTGCCAGCAGTTATAACCTGGGACAGGTCTACGAGCAGTACTTC. The encoded protein is CASSYNLGQVYEQYF. The V and J genes are TRBV6-6 and TRBJ2-7; 8 bases align to TRBD1. The germline V gene encodes CDR1 MNHNY and CDR2 SVGAGI (reference sequence). Trimming removed 3 bases from V and 3 bases from J; junction bases left unmatched: 7. The CDR3 is made up of 15 amino acids.

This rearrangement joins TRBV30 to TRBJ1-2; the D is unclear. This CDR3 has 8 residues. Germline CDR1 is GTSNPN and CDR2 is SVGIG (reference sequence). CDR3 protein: CGTGGYTF. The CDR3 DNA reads TGTGGGACCGGTGGCTACACCTTC. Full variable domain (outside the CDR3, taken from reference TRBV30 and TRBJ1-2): SQTIHQWPATLVQPVGSPLSLECTVEGTSNPNLYWYRQAAGRGLQLLFYSVGIGQISSEVPQNLSASRPQDRQFILSSKKLLLSDSGFYLCGTGGYTFGSGTRLTVV.

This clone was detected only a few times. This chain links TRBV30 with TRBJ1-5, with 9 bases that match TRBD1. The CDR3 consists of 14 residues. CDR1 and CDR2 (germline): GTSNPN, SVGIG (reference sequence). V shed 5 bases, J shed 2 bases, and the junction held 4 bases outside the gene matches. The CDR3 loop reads CAWERTGGNQPQHF. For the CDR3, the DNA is TGTGCCTGGGAACGGACAGGGGGCAATCAGCCCCAGCATTTT.

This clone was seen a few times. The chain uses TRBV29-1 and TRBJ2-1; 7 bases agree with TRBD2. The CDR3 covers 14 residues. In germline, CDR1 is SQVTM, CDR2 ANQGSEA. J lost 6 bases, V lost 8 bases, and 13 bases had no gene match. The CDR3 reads CSNARGDSFNEQFF. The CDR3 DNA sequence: TGCAGCAACGCCCGGGGGGATTCTTTCAATGAGCAGTTCTTC.

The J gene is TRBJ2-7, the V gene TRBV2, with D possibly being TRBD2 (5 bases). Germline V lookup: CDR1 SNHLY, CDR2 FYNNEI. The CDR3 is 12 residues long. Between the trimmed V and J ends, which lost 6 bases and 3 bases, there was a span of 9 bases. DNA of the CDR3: TGTGCCAGCAGCCCGGGGTACTACGAGCAGTACTTC. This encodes CASSPGYYEQYF.

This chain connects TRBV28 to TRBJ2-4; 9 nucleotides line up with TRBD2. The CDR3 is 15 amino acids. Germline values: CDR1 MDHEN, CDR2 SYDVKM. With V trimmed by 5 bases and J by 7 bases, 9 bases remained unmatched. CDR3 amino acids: CASSPRGLAPNIQYF. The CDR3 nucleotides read TGTGCCAGCAGTCCGCGTGGACTAGCGCCGAACATTCAGTACTTC.

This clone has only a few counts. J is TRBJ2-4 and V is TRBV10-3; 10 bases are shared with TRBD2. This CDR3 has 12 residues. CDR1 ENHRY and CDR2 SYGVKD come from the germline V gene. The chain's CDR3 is CAVGTSDGFQYF. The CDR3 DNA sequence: TGTGCGGTCGGGACTAGCGATGGGTTTCAGTACTTC.

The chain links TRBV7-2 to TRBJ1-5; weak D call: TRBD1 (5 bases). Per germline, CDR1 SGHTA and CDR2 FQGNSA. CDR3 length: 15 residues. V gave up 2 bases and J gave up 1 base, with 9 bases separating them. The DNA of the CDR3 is TGTGCCAGCAGCTTAATCCAGGGAAGCAATCAGCCCCAGCATTTT. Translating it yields CASSLIQGSNQPQHF.

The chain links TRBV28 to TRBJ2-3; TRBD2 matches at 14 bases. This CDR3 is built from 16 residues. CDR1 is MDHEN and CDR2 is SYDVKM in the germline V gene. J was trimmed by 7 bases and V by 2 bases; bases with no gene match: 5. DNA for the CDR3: TGTGCCAGCAGTTTACATGGGACTAGCGGGAGTTATACGCAGTATTTT. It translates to CASSLHGTSGSYTQYF.

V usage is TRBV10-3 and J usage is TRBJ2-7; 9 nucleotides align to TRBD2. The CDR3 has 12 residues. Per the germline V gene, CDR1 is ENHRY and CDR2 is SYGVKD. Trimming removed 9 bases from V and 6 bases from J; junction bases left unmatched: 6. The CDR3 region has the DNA TGTGCCATTAGCGGGAGTGGTGTCGAGCAGTACTTC. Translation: CAISGSGVEQYF.

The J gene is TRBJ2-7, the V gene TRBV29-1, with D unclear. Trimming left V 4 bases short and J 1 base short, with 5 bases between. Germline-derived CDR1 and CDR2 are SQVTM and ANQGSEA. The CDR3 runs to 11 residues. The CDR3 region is CSVARSYEQYF. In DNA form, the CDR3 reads TGCAGCGTTGCTAGGTCCTACGAGCAGTACTTC.

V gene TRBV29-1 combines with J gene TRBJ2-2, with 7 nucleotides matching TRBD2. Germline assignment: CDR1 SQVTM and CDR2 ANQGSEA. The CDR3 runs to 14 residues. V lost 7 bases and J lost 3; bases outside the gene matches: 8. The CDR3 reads CSAHAGAYTGELFF. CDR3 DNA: TGCAGCGCCCATGCGGGAGCATACACCGGGGAGCTGTTTTTT.

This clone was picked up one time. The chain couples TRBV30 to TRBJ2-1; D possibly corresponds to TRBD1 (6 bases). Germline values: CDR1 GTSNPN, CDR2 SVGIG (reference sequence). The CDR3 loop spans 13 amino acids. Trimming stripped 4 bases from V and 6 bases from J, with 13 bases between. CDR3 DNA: TGTGCCTGGAACAGGGAGCTGAGCAATGAGCAGTTCTTC. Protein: CAWNRELSNEQFF.

The CDR3 sequence is CSVEDLGEKLFF. The CDR3 DNA is TGCAGCGTTGAAGATCTGGGGGAAAAACTGTTTTTT. The chain couples TRBV29-1 to TRBJ1-4; D is ambiguous. V was clipped by 0 bases and J by 8 bases, with 7 bases between them. The CDR3 length is 12 residues. Looked up from germline, CDR1 is SQVTM and CDR2 is ANQGSEA. The entire variable domain, with the rest obtained from reference TRBV29-1 and TRBJ1-4, is as follows: SAVISQKPSRDICQRGTSLTIQCQVDSQVTMMFWYRQQPGQSLTLIATANQGSEATYESGFVIDKFPISRPNLTFSTLTVSNMSPEDSSIYLCSVEDLGEKLFFGSGTQLSVL.

CDR3 sequence (DNA): TGTGCCTGGGACAGCACAGATACGCAGTATTTT. Translated: CAWDSTDTQYF. The gene calls are TRBV30 and TRBJ2-3; D gene ambiguous. The V end lost 5 bases, the J end lost 0 bases, and 3 bases lay between the germline ends. The germline V gene has CDR1 GTSNPN and CDR2 SVGIG (reference sequence). This CDR3 is 11 amino acids long.

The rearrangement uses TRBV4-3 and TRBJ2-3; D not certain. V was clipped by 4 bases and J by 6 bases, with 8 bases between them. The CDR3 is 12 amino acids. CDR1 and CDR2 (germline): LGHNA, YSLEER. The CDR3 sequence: CASSLQWDTQYF. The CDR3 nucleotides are TGCGCCAGCAGCCTACAGTGGGATACGCAGTATTTT.

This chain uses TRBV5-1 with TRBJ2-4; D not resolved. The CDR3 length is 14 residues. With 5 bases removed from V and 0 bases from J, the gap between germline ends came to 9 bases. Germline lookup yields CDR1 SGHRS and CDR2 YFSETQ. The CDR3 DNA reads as TGCGCCAGCAGTCTAGACTTAGCCAAAAACATTCAGTACTTC. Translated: CASSLDLAKNIQYF. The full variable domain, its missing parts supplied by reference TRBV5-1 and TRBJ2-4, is KAGVTQTPRYLIKTRGQQVTLSCSPISGHRSVSWYQQTPGQGLQFLFEYFSETQRNKGNFPGRFSGRQFSNSRSEMNVSTLELGDSALYLCASSLDLAKNIQYFGAGTRLSVL.

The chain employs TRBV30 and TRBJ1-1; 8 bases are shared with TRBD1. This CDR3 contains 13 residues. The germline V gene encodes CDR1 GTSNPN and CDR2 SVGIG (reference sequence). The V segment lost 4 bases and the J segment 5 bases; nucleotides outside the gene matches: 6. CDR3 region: CAWTQGAWTEAFF. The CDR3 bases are TGTGCCTGGACGCAGGGGGCATGGACTGAAGCTTTCTTT.

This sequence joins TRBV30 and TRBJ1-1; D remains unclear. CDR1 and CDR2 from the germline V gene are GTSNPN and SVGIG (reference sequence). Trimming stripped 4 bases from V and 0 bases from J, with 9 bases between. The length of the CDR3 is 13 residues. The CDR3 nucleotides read TGTGCCTGGAATTTCCAAATGAACACTGAAGCTTTCTTT. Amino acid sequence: CAWNFQMNTEAFF.